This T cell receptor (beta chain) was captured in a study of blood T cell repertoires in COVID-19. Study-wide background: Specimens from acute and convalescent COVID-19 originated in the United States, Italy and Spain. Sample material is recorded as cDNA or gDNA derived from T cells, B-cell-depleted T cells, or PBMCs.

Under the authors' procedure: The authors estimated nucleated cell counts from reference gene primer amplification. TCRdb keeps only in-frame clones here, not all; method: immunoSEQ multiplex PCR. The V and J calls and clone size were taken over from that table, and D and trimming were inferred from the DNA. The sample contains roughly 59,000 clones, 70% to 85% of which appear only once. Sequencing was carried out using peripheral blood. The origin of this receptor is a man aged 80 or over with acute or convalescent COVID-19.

CDR3 amino acids: CASSDSRRAKNIQYF. DNA of the CDR3: TGTGCCAGTAGTGACAGCAGGAGAGCCAAAAACATTCAGTACTTC. The rearrangement uses TRBV19 and TRBJ2-4; D perhaps matches TRBD1 (5 bases). The CDR3 contains 15 residues. V was trimmed by 5 bases and J by 0 bases, leaving 11 bases between them. CDR1 and CDR2 (germline): LNHDA, SQIVND (reference sequence).